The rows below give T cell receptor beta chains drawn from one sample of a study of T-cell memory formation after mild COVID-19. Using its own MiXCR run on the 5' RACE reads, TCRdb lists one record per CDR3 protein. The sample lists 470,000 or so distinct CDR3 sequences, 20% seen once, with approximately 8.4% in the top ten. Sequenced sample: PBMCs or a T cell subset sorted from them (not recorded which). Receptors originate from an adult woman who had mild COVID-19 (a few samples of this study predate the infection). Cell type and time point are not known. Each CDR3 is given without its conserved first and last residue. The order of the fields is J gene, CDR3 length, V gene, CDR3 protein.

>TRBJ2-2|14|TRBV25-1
ASSVAEATLTGELF
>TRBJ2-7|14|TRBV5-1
ASSAGGGGVSYEQY
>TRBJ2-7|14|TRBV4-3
ASSQEAAGRGYEQY
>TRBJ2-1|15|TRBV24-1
ATSDPGQGGFYNEQF
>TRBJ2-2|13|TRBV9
ASSGGTAYTGELF
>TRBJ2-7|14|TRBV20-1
SARDWGVGGAYEQY
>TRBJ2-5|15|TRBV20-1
SARPYLGIGTQETQY
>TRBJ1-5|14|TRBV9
ASSAPAKGSNQPQH
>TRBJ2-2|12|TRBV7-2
ASRDYANTGELF
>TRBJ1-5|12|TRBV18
ASSETRSNQPQH
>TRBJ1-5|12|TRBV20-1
SASGGSNNQPQH
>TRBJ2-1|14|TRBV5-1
ASSLADRGFYNEQF
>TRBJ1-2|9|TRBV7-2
ASSFEFGYT
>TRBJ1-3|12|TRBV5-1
ASRGDVSGNTIY
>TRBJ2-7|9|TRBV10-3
AISATGTTI
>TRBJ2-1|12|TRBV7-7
ASSLSGSSNEQF
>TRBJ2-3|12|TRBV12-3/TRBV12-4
ASSNSGREDTQY
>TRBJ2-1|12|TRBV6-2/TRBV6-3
ASSTGGAGNEQF
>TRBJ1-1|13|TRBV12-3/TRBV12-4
ASSGAPLVNTEDF
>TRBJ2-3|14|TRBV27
ASSLGVAGVSDTQY
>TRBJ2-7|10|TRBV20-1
SAGQGNYEQY
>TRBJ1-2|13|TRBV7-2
ASSLAAGGTYGYT
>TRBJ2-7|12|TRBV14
ASSQMTSGYEQY
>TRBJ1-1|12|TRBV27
ASSPGTVLTEAF
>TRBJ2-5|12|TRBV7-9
ASSIQGSQETQY
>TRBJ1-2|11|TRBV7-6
ASSPLEYYGYT
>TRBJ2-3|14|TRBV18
ASSPDGGQGTDTQY
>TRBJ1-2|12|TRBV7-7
ASSLAALNYGYT
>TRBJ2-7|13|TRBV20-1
SARARDRSSYEQY
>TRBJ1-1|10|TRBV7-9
ASSLVYTEAF
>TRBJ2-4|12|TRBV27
ASRLRGLENIQY
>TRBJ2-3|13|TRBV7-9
ASSSVGEGTDTQY
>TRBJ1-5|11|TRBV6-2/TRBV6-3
ASSYSGDQPQH
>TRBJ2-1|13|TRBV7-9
ASSASGRPSNEQF
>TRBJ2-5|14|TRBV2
ASSGTVTSYQETQY
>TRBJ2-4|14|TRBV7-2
ASSLGLGESKNIQY
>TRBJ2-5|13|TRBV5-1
ASSATGSLLETQY
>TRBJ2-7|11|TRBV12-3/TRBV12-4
ASSLAAVAEQY
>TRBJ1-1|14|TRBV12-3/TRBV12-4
ASSLQGHPTNTEAF
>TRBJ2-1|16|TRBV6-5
ASSYPRTSGRVGNEQF
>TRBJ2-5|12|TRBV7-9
ASSLGEFKETQY
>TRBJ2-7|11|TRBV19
ASHNGQGYEQY
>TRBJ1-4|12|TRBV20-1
SARGEGGREKLF
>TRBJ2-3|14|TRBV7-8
ASTQPGTGIADTQY
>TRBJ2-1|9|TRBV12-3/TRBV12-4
ASREGGKQF
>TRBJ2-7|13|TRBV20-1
SAQVPGQGFREQY